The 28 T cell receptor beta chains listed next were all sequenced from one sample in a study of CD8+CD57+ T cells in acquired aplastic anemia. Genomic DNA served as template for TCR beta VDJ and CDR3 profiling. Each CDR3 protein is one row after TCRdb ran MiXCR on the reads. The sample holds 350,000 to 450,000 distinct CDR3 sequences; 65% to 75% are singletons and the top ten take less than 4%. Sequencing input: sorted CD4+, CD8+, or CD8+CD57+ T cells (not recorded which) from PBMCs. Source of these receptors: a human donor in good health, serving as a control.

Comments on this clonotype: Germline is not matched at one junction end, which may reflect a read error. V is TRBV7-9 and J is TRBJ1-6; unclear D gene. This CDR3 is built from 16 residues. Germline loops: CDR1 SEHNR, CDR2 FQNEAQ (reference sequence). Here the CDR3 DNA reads TGCGCCAGCAGCAGGACTAGCGGGTCAGATACGCAGTCTCTCCACTTT. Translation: CASSRTSGSDTQSLHF.

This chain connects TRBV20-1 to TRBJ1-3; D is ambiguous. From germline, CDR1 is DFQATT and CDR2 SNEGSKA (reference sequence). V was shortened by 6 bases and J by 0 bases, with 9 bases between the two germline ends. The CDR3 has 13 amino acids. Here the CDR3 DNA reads TGCAGTGCCCCCACAATCTCTGGAAACACCATATATTTT. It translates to CSAPTISGNTIYF.

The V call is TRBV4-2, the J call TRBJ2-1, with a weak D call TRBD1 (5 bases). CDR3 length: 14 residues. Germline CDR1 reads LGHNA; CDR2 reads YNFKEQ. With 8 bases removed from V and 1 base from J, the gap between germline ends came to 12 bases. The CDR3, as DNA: TGTGCCAGCTCACAGGATCGATCCTACAATGAGCAGTTCTTC. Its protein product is CASSQDRSYNEQFF.

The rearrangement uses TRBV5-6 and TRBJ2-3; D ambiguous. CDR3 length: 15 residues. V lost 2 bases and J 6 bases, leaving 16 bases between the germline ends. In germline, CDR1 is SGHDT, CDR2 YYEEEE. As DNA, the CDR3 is TGTGCCAGCAGCTTCGTCAGAGTCCCACACGATACGCAGTATTTT. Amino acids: CASSFVRVPHDTQYF.

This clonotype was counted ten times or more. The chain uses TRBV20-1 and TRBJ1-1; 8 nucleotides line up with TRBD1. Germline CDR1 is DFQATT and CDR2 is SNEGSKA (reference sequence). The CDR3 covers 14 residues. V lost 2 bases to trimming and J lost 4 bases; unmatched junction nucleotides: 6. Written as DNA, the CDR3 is TGCAGTGCTAGACAACAGGGGGAAGGCACTGAAGCTTTCTTT. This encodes CSARQQGEGTEAFF.

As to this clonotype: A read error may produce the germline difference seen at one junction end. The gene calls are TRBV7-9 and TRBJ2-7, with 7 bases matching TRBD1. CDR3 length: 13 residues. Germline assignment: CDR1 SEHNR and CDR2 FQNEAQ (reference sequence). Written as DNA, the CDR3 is TGTGCCAGCAGCCCTACAGGGGTGAACACTGAGTCTTTC. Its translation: CASSPTGVNTESF.

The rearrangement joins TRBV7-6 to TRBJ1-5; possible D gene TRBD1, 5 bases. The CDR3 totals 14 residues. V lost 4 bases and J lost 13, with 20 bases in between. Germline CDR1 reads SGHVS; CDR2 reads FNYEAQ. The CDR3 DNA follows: TGTGCCAGCAGCTACCCGGCCGGGGCACGGCAACAGCATTTT. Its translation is CASSYPAGARQQHF.

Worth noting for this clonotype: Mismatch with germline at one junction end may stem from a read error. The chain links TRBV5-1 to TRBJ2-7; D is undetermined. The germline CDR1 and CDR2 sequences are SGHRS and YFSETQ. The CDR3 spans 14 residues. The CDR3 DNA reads TGTGCCAGCAGCATTCACGTTGAGACCACCGAGCAGTACTTC. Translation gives CASSIHVETTEQYF.

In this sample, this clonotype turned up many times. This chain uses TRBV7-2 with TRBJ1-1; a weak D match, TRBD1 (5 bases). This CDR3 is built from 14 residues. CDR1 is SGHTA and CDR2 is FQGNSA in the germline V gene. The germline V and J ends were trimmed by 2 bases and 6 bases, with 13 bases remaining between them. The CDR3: CASSLNQGKSEAFF. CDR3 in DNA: TGTGCCAGCAGCTTAAACCAGGGAAAATCTGAAGCTTTCTTT. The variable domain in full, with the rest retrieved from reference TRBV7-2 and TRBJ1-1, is GAGVSQSPSNKVTEKGKDVELRCDPISGHTALYWYRQSLGQGLEFLIYFQGNSAPDKSGLPSDRFSAERTGGSVSTLTIQRTQQEDSAVYLCASSLNQGKSEAFFGQGTRLTVV.

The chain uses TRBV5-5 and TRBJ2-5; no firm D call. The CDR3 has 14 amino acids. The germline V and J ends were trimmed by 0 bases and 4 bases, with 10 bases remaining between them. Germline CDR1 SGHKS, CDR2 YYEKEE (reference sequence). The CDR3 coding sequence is TGTGCCAGCAGCTTGGGGAACGGTGCAGAGACCCAGTACTTC. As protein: CASSLGNGAETQYF.

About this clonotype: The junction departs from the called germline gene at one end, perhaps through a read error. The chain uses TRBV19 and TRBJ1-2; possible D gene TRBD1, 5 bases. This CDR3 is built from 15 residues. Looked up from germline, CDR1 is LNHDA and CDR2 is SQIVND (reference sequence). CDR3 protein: CASRREGRGNYGHTF. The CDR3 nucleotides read TGTGCCAGTAGAAGAGAGGGGAGGGGAAACTATGGCCACACCTTC.

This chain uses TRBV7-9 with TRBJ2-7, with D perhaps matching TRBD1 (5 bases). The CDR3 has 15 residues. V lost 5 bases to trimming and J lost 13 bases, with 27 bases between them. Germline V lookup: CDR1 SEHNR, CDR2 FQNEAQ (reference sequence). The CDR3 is CASSVRQSTAEAFYF. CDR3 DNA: TGTGCCAGCAGCGTGCGACAGAGTACCGCTGAAGCTTTCTACTTC.

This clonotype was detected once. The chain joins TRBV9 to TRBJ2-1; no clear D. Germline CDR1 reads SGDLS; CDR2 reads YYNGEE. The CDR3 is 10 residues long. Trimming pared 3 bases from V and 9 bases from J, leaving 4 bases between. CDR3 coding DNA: TGTGCCAGCAGCGCCGGTGAGCAGTTCTTC. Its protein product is CASSAGEQFF.

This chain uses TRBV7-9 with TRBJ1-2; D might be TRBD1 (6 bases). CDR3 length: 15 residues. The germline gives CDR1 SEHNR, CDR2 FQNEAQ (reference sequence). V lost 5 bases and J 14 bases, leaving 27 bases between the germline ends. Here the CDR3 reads CASSPPGVSNTESTF. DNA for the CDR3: TGTGCCAGCAGCCCTCCAGGGGTAAGCAACACTGAATCTACCTTC.

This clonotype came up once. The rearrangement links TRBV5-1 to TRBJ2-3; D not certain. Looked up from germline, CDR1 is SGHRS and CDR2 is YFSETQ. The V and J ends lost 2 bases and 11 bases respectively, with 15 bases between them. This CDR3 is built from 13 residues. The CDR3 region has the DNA TGCGCCAGCAGCTTATCCGATAGAGGTGAGCAGTATTTT. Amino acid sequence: CASSLSDRGEQYF.

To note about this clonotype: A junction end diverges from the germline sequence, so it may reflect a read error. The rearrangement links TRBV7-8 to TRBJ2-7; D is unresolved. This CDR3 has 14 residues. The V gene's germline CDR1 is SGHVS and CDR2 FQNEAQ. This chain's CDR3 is CASSQIQEPNEQYF. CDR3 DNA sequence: TGCGCCAGCAGCCAAATCCAGGAACCCAACGAGCAGTACTTC.

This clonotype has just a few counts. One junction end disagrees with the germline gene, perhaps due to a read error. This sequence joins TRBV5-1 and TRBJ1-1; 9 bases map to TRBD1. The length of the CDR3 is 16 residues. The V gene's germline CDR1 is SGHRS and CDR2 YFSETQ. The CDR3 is CASSGDRETGYTEAFF. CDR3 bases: TGTGCCAGCAGCGGGGACAGGGAGACTGGCTACACTGAAGCTTTCTTT.

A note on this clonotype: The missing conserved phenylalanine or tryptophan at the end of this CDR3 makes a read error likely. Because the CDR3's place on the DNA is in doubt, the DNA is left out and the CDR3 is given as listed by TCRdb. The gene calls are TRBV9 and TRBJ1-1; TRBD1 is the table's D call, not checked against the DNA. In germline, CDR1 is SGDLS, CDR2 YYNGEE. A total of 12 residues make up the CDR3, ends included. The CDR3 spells CASSSDRADAYL.

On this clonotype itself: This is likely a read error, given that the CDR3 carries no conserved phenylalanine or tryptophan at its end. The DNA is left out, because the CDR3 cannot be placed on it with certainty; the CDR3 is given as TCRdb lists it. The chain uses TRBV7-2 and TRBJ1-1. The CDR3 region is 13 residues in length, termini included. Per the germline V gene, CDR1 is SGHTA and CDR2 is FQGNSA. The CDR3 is CASSERTGSNALH.

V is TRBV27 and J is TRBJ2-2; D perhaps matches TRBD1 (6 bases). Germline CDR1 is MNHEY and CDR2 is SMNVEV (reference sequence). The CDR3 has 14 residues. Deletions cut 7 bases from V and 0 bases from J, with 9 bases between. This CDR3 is CASKSGANTGELFF. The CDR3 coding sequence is TGTGCCAGCAAATCAGGGGCGAACACCGGGGAGCTGTTTTTT.

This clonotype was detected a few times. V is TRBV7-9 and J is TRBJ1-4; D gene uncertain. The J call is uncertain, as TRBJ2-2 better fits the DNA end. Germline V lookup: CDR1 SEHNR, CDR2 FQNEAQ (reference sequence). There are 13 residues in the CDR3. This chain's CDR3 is CASSRDGAGELFF. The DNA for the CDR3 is TGTGCCAGCAGCCGAGACGGAGCCGGGGAGCTGTTTTTT.

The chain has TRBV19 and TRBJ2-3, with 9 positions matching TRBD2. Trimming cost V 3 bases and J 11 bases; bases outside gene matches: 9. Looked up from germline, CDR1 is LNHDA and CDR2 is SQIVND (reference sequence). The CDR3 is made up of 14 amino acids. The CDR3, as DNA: TGTGCCAGTAGTATTCTAGCGGGGTACAATGAGCAGTATTTT. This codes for CASSILAGYNEQYF.

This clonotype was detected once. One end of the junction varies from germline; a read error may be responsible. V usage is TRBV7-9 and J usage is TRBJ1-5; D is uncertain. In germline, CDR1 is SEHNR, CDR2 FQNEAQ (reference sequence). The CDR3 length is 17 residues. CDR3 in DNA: TGTGCCAGCAGCTCGCGCGGGATTAACAATTCACCCCTCCCCCAGCACTTT. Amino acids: CASSSRGINNSPLPQHF. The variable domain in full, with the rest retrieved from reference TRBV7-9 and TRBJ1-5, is DTGVSQNPRHKITKRGQNVTFRCDPISEHNRLYWYRQTLGQGPEFLTYFQNEAQLEKSRLLSDRFSAERPKGSFSTLEIQRTEQGDSAMYLCASSSRGINNSPLPQHFGDGTRLSIL.

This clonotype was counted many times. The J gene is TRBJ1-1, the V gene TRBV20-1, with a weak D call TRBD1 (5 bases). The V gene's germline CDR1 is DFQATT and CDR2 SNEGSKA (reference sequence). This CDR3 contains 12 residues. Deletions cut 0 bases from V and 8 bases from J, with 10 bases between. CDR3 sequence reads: CSARDRTPEAFF. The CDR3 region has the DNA TGCAGTGCTAGAGACCGGACACCAGAAGCTTTCTTT.

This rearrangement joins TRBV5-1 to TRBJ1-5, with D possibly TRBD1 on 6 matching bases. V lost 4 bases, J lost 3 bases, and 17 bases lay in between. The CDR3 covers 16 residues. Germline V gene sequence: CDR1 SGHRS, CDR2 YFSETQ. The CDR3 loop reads CASSTGTRGDNQPQHF. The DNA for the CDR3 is TGCGCCAGCAGCACCGGGACACGGGGGGACAATCAGCCCCAGCATTTT.

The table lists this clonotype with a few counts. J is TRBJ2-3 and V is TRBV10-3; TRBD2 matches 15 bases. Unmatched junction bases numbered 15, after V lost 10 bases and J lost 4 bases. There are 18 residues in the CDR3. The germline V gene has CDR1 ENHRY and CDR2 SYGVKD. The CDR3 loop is CASRGLAGGPGRPDTQYF. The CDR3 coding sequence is TGTGCCAGCCGAGGACTAGCGGGGGGGCCGGGGCGCCCAGATACGCAGTATTTT.

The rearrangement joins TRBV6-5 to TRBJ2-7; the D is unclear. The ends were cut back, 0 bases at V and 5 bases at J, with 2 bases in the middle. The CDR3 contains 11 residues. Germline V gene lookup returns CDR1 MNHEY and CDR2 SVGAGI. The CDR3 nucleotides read TGTGCCAGCAGTTACTCACACGAGCAGTACTTC. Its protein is CASSYSHEQYF.

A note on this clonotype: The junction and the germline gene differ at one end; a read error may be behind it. The CDR3 spells CASSGTGGRPGESQYF. The DNA for the CDR3 is TGTGCCAGCAGCGGTACCGGCGGGAGGCCCGGAGAGTCCCAGTACTTC. The chain links TRBV7-3 to TRBJ2-5; 8 positions match TRBD2. CDR3 length: 16 amino acids. Germline lookup yields CDR1 SGHTA and CDR2 FQGTGA.